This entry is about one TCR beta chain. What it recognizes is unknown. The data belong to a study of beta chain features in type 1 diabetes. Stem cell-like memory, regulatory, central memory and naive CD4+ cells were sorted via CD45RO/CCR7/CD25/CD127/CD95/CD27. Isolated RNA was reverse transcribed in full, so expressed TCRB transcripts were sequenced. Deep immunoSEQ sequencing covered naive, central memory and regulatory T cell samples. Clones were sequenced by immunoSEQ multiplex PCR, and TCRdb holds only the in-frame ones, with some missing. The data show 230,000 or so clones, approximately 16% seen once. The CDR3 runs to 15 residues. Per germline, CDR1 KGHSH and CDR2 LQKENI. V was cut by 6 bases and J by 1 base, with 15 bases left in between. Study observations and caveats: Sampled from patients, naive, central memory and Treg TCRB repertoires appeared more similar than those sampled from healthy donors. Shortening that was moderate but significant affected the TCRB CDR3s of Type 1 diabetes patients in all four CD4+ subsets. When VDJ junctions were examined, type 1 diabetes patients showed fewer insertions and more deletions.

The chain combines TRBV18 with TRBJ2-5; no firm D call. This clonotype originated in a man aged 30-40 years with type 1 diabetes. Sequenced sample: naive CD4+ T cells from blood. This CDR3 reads CASSVGIGIQETQYF. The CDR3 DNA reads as TGTGCCAGCTCGGTAGGCATCGGAATCCAAGAGACCCAGTACTTC.